This is a list of T cell receptor beta chains from one sample in a study of T cells in Graves' hyperthyroidism and ophthalmopathy. MiXCR, run by TCRdb on the multiplex PCR reads, gives a single entry per CDR3 protein. Of 750,000 to 950,000 distinct CDR3 sequences listed, around 38% are singletons. Sequences were obtained from blood. The source of these receptors is a man aged 18 to 30 with Graves' hyperthyroidism. Each CDR3 is given with its conserved first and last residue. The D gene is left open where the match is weak. The size of a clone is reported for some rows only, either as once, few or many, or as a class for expanded clones.

>TRBV20-1|many|TRBJ1-5|.
TGCAGCGCTAAGCAGGATAGCAATCAGCCCCAGCATTTT
CSAKQDSNQPQHF
>TRBV20-1|few|TRBJ1-2|.
TGCAGTGTTCCGACAGCCCAAAACTATGGCTACACCTTC
CSVPTAQNYGYTF
>TRBV7-2|.|TRBJ2-2|.
TGCGCCAGCAACCGTATAGAGGCAGGGGACACCGGGGAGCTGTTTTTT
CASNRIEAGDTGELFF
>TRBV7-9|.|TRBJ2-5|.
TGTGCCAGCAGCTTACGACAGACGGAGACCCAGTACTTC
CASSLRQTETQYF
>TRBV2|many|TRBJ1-2|.
TGTGCCAGCAGCCAGGACTCAAAGCCCTATGGCTACACCTTC
CASSQDSKPYGYTF
>TRBV7-3|many|TRBJ1-1|.
TGTGCCAGCAGCCCTGGGACAAGAACTGAAGCTTTCTTT
CASSPGTRTEAFF
>TRBV2|.|TRBJ2-7|TRBD2
TGTGCCAGCAGTGAAAGTCTGTCTAGCGGGAGGTCTAGCTACGAGCAGTACTTC
CASSESLSSGRSSYEQYF
>TRBV9|many|TRBJ2-7|TRBD1
TGTGCCAGCAGCGTCGGACAGGGGGCCTACGAGCAGTACTTC
CASSVGQGAYEQYF
>TRBV6-5|.|TRBJ1-5|.
TGTGCCAGCAGTCGCCTGACAGCCCCCAATCAGCCCCAGCATTTT
CASSRLTAPNQPQHF
>TRBV29-1|.|TRBJ1-1|.
TGCAGCCAAGTACCAGAGAACACTGAAGCTTTCTTT
CSQVPENTEAFF
>TRBV5-1|.|TRBJ1-1|.
TGCGCCAGCAGCTTTGGAGACCAGAACACTGAAGCTTTCTTT
CASSFGDQNTEAFF
>TRBV6-6|few|TRBJ2-5|TRBD1
TGTGCCAGCAGTACAAGGACAGGGGGCGCGTATGAGACCCAGTACTTC
CASSTRTGGAYETQYF
>TRBV7-9|many|TRBJ2-7|.
TGTGCCAGCAGCTCGCCCGAGGGGGAGCAGTACTTC
CASSSPEGEQYF
>TRBV15|many|TRBJ2-7|TRBD1
TGTGCCACCAGCAGTCGGGACAGGGGACTCTACGAGCAGTACTTC
CATSSRDRGLYEQYF
>TRBV2|many|TRBJ1-2|.
TGTGCCAGCAGGGTGGGGGAGAGCTATGGCTACACCTTC
CASRVGESYGYTF
>TRBV11-1|.|TRBJ2-5|.
TGTGCCAGCAGCTTGGCTCCGAAGGAGACCCAGTACTTC
CASSLAPKETQYF
>TRBV19|many|TRBJ2-7|.
TGTGCCAGTAGTATAGGGACAGCGACCTACGAGCAGTACTTC
CASSIGTATYEQYF
>TRBV19|many|TRBJ2-7|TRBD1
TGTGCCAGTAGTTGGACAGGGACGGATCGCGACGAGCAGTACTTC
CASSWTGTDRDEQYF
>TRBV9|.|TRBJ2-7|TRBD1
TGTGCCAGCAGCCTCAACCCCGACAGGGGTACCTACGAGCAGTACTTC
CASSLNPDRGTYEQYF
>TRBV12-3/TRBV12-4|many|TRBJ1-2|.
TGTGCCAGCACCCCCGACCCTAACTATGGCTACACCTTC
CASTPDPNYGYTF
>TRBV20-1|few|TRBJ1-2|.
TGCAGTGCTCTCTCACAGGGAGGGAGAGCTAACTATGGCTACACCTTC
CSALSQGGRANYGYTF
>TRBV5-6|.|TRBJ2-7|TRBD1
TGTGCCAGCAGCACCCAGACAGGGGATACCTACGAGCAGTACTTC
CASSTQTGDTYEQYF
>TRBV9|.|TRBJ1-1|TRBD1
TGTGCCAGCAGCACCCGACGGGACAGGCCGGGGACTGAAGCTTTCTTT
CASSTRRDRPGTEAFF
>TRBV7-9|.|TRBJ2-7|TRBD1
TGTGCCAGCAGCTTAAACCCGGGACAGGCCTACGAGCAGTACTTC
CASSLNPGQAYEQYF
>TRBV7-3|.|TRBJ2-7|TRBD2
TGCGCCAGCCGCTTTCTAGCGGGCAACTCCTACGAGCAGTACTTC
CASRFLAGNSYEQYF
>TRBV15|.|TRBJ2-7|TRBD1
TGTGCCATAGGCCCCGGACAGGGGACTTACGAGCAGTACTTC
CAIGPGQGTYEQYF
>TRBV2|few|TRBJ2-7|.
TGTGCCAGCAGTGGGGGAGATACTTCGCCCTCCTACGAGCAGTACTTC
CASSGGDTSPSYEQYF
>TRBV7-9|many|TRBJ2-5|TRBD2
TGTGCCAGCAGCTCGCGCGGGGGGGTGGAGACCCAGTACTTC
CASSSRGGVETQYF
>TRBV5-1|.|TRBJ1-1|TRBD1
TGCGCCAGCAGGCCGGGACAGGGTTATGACACTGAAGCTTTCTTT
CASRPGQGYDTEAFF